This TCR beta chain was recorded in a study of blood T cell repertoires in COVID-19. Background on the study: Donors in the United States, Italy and Spain gave samples during acute or convalescent COVID-19. PBMCs, B-cell-depleted T cells, or T cells provided the cDNA or gDNA that made up the material.

The authors' processing: For nucleated cells, counts were estimated from reference gene primer amplification. The method was immunoSEQ multiplex PCR; TCRdb's version includes in-frame clones alone and lacks a portion of them. That table gives V, J and clone size, and the DNA gave D and trimming. This sample has about 190,000 clones, with around 80% found just once. Germline-derived CDR1 and CDR2 are MDHEN and SYDVKM. V was trimmed by 6 bases and J by 4 bases, leaving 13 bases between them. This CDR3 has 14 residues. This chain uses TRBV28 with TRBJ1-5; D gene uncertain. Source material: peripheral blood. The TCR sequence derives from a man aged 25 to 40 with active or convalescent COVID-19. CDR3 residues: CASSYPALNQPQHF. The CDR3 nucleotides read TGTGCCAGCAGCTATCCCGCCCTAAATCAGCCCCAGCATTTT.